This record looks at one T cell receptor beta chain sequence and its context. Its antigen is still unknown. The sample belongs to a study of shared clonotypes between healthy human individuals. Study information: Aged 18 to 49, the donors were a couple of women and three men. Study-level results: For naive CD4 cells, roughly 5% of clonotypes were shared across a few donors.

The authors split each subset's genomic DNA evenly across several immunoSEQ plates. Method: immunoSEQ multiplex PCR; TCRdb's copy keeps in-frame clones and lacks some. The top ten hold approximately 0.4% of the sample, which has roughly 1,500,000 clones, approximately 98.5% seen once. From germline, CDR1 is MNHEY and CDR2 SVGAGI. V lost 4 bases, J lost 7 bases, and 16 bases lay in between. CDR3 size: 14 residues. V and J are TRBV6-5 and TRBJ2-5, with D tentatively TRBD1 (5 bases). This sequence originates from a man aged 25-45 years in good health. Source material: naive CD4+ T cells sorted from blood. The subset was: CD45RA+ positively selected. In nucleotides, the CDR3 is TGTGCCAGCAGTTCCAACCAGGGTATCGGGACCCAGTACTTC. Residues: CASSSNQGIGTQYF.